These 27 T cell receptor beta chains share one sample of origin, sequenced in a study of cytomegalovirus exposure and HLA in healthy donors. Researchers ran the PCR with 60 Vbeta and 13 Jbeta primers. The data were produced by immunoSEQ multiplex PCR, yet TCRdb's version contains in-frame clones alone and is incomplete. The sample shows about 26,000 clones, approximately 70% of them seen only once. Sequenced sample: PBMCs. Every receptor here comes from a woman in her forties or fifties in good health and CMV-seronegative.

The rearrangement links TRBV6-5 to TRBJ1-5; a weak D match, TRBD1 (5 bases). In germline, CDR1 is MNHEY, CDR2 SVGAGI. V shed 4 bases and J shed 6 bases, with 10 bases lying between them. The length of the CDR3 is 13 residues. The CDR3 spells CASSSRVSQPQHF. The CDR3 nucleotides are TGTGCCAGCAGTTCCAGGGTTAGTCAGCCCCAGCATTTT.

This clone was recorded once. The V and J genes are TRBV4-1 and TRBJ2-5; the D gene is possibly TRBD1 (6 bases). Trimming took 4 bases from V and 3 from J, leaving 15 bases between them. The CDR3 is made up of 15 amino acids. Looked up from germline, CDR1 is MGHRA and CDR2 is YSYEKL. This CDR3 reads CASSPATGGKETQYF. The CDR3 DNA reads as TGCGCCAGCAGCCCTGCGACAGGCGGTAAAGAGACCCAGTACTTC.

The chain joins TRBV28 to TRBJ2-1; the match to TRBD2 covers 7 bases. V was clipped by 4 bases and J by 2 bases; unmatched bases: 8. The CDR3 sequence is 16 residues long. Per germline, CDR1 MDHEN and CDR2 SYDVKM. The CDR3 spells CASSSLAGLPYNEQFF. DNA for the CDR3: TGTGCCAGCAGTTCGTTAGCGGGTCTACCCTACAATGAGCAGTTCTTC.

This chain uses TRBV5-1 with TRBJ2-5; 14 bases line up with TRBD2. The CDR3 runs 19 residues. V was pared by 3 bases and J by 3 bases, with 13 bases of the junction left unmatched. Germline lookup yields CDR1 SGHRS and CDR2 YFSETQ. The CDR3 loop is CASSWGLAGELLMKETQYF. CDR3 nucleotides: TGCGCCAGCAGCTGGGGACTAGCGGGGGAACTCTTAATGAAAGAGACCCAGTACTTC. Based on the CDR3 plus reference TRBV5-1 and TRBJ2-5, the full variable domain is KAGVTQTPRYLIKTRGQQVTLSCSPISGHRSVSWYQQTPGQGLQFLFEYFSETQRNKGNFPGRFSGRQFSNSRSEMNVSTLELGDSALYLCASSWGLAGELLMKETQYFGPGTRLLVL.

The gene calls are TRBV6-1 and TRBJ2-7; D might be TRBD1 (6 bases). The length of the CDR3 is 16 residues. The V gene's germline CDR1 is MNHNS and CDR2 SASEGT. The germline V and J ends were trimmed by 1 base and 5 bases, with 18 bases remaining between them. The CDR3 sequence is CASSEGYAQGSDEQYF. CDR3 DNA: TGTGCCAGCAGTGAAGGCTATGCCCAGGGGTCAGACGAGCAGTACTTC.

The chain links TRBV19 to TRBJ1-1; tentative D call: TRBD1 (6 bases). This CDR3 is 12 amino acids long. Germline assignment: CDR1 LNHDA and CDR2 SQIVND (reference sequence). V shed 6 bases and J shed 6 bases, with 11 bases lying between them. CDR3 amino acids: CASRPTGSEAFF. For the CDR3, the DNA is TGTGCCAGTAGACCGACAGGATCTGAAGCTTTCTTT.

The chain joins TRBV29-1 to TRBJ1-2; the D gene is possibly TRBD1 (6 bases). Germline assignment: CDR1 SQVTM and CDR2 ANQGSEA. Trimming pared 5 bases from V and 5 bases from J, leaving 18 bases between. The CDR3 runs 14 residues. The chain's CDR3 is CSVRALGGHYGYTF. The CDR3 DNA follows: TGCAGCGTTAGGGCTCTGGGGGGGCATTATGGCTACACCTTC.

The chain employs TRBV5-1 and TRBJ1-2; TRBD1 matches 7 bases. CDR3 length equals 14 residues. The germline V gene encodes CDR1 SGHRS and CDR2 YFSETQ. The V gene end was trimmed by 2 bases and the J gene end by 5 bases; junction bases not matched to a gene: 6. CDR3 region: CASSLGRGTYGYTF. The DNA for the CDR3 is TGCGCCAGCAGCTTAGGCAGGGGGACTTATGGCTACACCTTC. The full variable domain, rest sourced from reference TRBV5-1 and TRBJ1-2, is KAGVTQTPRYLIKTRGQQVTLSCSPISGHRSVSWYQQTPGQGLQFLFEYFSETQRNKGNFPGRFSGRQFSNSRSEMNVSTLELGDSALYLCASSLGRGTYGYTFGSGTRLTVV.

This clone was counted a few times. The genes are TRBV6-1 and TRBJ2-3; 12 bases are a match to TRBD2. Germline V gene data show CDR1 as MNHNS and CDR2 as SASEGT. The CDR3 runs 16 residues. Trimming took 2 bases from V and 4 from J; bases not matched to a gene: 4. The CDR3 sequence: CASSELAGGFADTQYF. DNA for the CDR3: TGTGCCAGCAGTGAACTAGCGGGGGGGTTCGCAGATACGCAGTATTTT.

The gene calls are TRBV6-6 and TRBJ1-5; D is uncertain. The length of the CDR3 is 13 residues. V was clipped by 7 bases and J by 5 bases, with 12 bases between them. Germline-derived CDR1 and CDR2 are MNHNY and SVGAGI (reference sequence). CDR3 loop: CASTVTQDQPQHF. CDR3 nucleotides: TGTGCCAGCACCGTCACTCAGGATCAGCCCCAGCATTTT.

The V gene is TRBV5-1, the J gene TRBJ2-5, with a tentative D call TRBD1 (7 bases). This CDR3 comprises 13 residues. V lost 3 bases and J lost 5, with 11 bases in between. The germline V gene encodes CDR1 SGHRS and CDR2 YFSETQ. In DNA form, the CDR3 reads TGCGCCAGCAGCTCAGGGGGAGGTGAGACCCAGTACTTC. This encodes CASSSGGGETQYF.

The chain couples TRBV5-1 to TRBJ1-5; possibly TRBD1 for D (6 bases). Trimming removed 2 bases from V and 7 bases from J, with 13 bases in between. The length of the CDR3 is 14 residues. Looked up from germline, CDR1 is SGHRS and CDR2 is YFSETQ. The CDR3: CASSLDTGSQPQHF. The CDR3 DNA reads as TGCGCCAGCAGCTTAGATACAGGGTCACAGCCCCAGCATTTT.

The chain couples TRBV29-1 to TRBJ2-5, with D unclear. Per germline, CDR1 SQVTM and CDR2 ANQGSEA. V lost 3 bases and J 2 bases, leaving 7 bases between the germline ends. This CDR3 is built from 12 residues. Here the CDR3 DNA reads TGCAGCGTTGATCTCAGTCAAGAGACCCAGTACTTC. Translating gives CSVDLSQETQYF.

This clone was detected only a few times. The gene calls are TRBV7-6 and TRBJ2-1; 8 bases map to TRBD2. This CDR3 spans 16 amino acids. Germline V lookup: CDR1 SGHVS, CDR2 FNYEAQ. V was clipped by 5 bases and J by 7 bases; unmatched bases: 13. The CDR3 DNA sequence: TGTGCCAGCAGCACCCCGGGAGCGGGAGAGGGAAATGAGCAGTTCTTC. Protein: CASSTPGAGEGNEQFF.

This rearrangement joins TRBV6-5 to TRBJ2-7; D might be TRBD1 (5 bases). Trimming stripped 8 bases from V and 6 bases from J, with 11 bases between. CDR1 and CDR2 from the germline V gene are MNHEY and SVGAGI. The CDR3 runs 11 residues. The CDR3 here is CASQGFSEQYF. CDR3 nucleotide sequence: TGTGCCAGCCAGGGTTTCAGCGAGCAGTACTTC.

The rearrangement uses TRBV11-2 and TRBJ2-7; 9 bases line up with TRBD1. V lost 5 bases and J lost 0; bases outside the gene matches: 11. This CDR3 contains 17 residues. In germline, CDR1 is SGHAT, CDR2 FQNNGV. CDR3 region: CASSLLGTGFSSYEQYF. The DNA of the CDR3 is TGTGCCAGCAGCCTGCTCGGGACAGGGTTCAGCTCCTACGAGCAGTACTTC.

This chain connects TRBV29-1 to TRBJ2-7, with D tentatively TRBD1 (5 bases). This CDR3 contains 13 residues. V lost 4 bases, J lost 6 bases, and 16 bases lay in between. CDR1 and CDR2 from the germline V gene are SQVTM and ANQGSEA. CDR3 protein: CSVVYPRVGEQYF. The CDR3 coding sequence is TGCAGCGTTGTCTATCCCAGGGTGGGCGAGCAGTACTTC.

This chain uses TRBV29-1 with TRBJ2-6, with D maybe TRBD1 (6 bases). The CDR3 loop spans 15 amino acids. The V end was cut by 4 bases, the J end by 0 bases, with 10 bases between. Germline V gene data show CDR1 as SQVTM and CDR2 as ANQGSEA. The CDR3 loop is CSVGGRGSGANVLTF. The CDR3 DNA reads TGCAGCGTTGGGGGCAGGGGCTCTGGGGCCAACGTCCTGACTTTC.

The V call is TRBV28, the J call TRBJ2-1, with TRBD1 as a possible D gene (6 bases). The CDR3 spans 17 residues. Trimming took 2 bases from V and 0 from J, leaving 14 bases between them. Germline CDR1 MDHEN, CDR2 SYDVKM. The CDR3 region has the DNA TGTGCCAGCAGTTTACTAACAGGGCTTGGCTCCTACAATGAGCAGTTCTTC. This sequence encodes CASSLLTGLGSYNEQFF.

This chain links TRBV29-1 with TRBJ1-2; D unclear. V was shortened by 3 bases and J by 5 bases, with 13 bases between the two germline ends. CDR3 length equals 13 residues. Germline assignment: CDR1 SQVTM and CDR2 ANQGSEA. The CDR3 nucleotides are TGCAGCGTTGACAGGCCCTTACCTTATGGCTACACCTTC. This encodes CSVDRPLPYGYTF.

The CDR3 sequence is CASSWDSDNEQFF. The CDR3 bases are TGTGCCAGCAGTTGGGACTCAGACAATGAGCAGTTCTTC. The chain employs TRBV6-5 and TRBJ2-1; the D gene is possibly TRBD2 (6 bases). This CDR3 is built from 13 residues. The germline CDR1 and CDR2 sequences are MNHEY and SVGAGI. V was cut by 4 bases and J by 5 bases, with 9 bases left in between.

Comment on this clone: One end of the junction does not line up with germline, which may come from a read error. This sequence joins TRBV7-7 and TRBJ2-5, with a weak D call TRBD1 (6 bases). Germline-derived CDR1 and CDR2 are SSHAT and FNYEAQ (reference sequence). The CDR3 consists of 15 residues. The CDR3 here is CASSRVGGYQETQYF. The CDR3 coding sequence is TGTGCTAGCAGCCGTGTAGGGGGATACCAAGAGACCCAGTACTTC.

The chain has TRBV29-1 and TRBJ2-2, with D perhaps TRBD2 (6 bases). Germline CDR1 and CDR2: SQVTM and ANQGSEA. Trimming removed 7 bases from V and 0 bases from J, with 15 bases in between. CDR3 size: 15 residues. CDR3 bases: TGCAGCGGCCTCTCAGGACTACCGAACACCGGGGAGCTGTTTTTT. It encodes CSGLSGLPNTGELFF.

The chain joins TRBV5-4 to TRBJ1-1; D is uncertain. The CDR3 sequence is 12 residues long. Germline V lookup: CDR1 SGHNT, CDR2 YYREEE (reference sequence). V shed 2 bases and J shed 8 bases, with 10 bases lying between them. The CDR3 bases are TGTGCCAGCAGCTTCCGGGGTGCAGAAGCTTTCTTT. Protein product: CASSFRGAEAFF. The full variable domain, in which reference TRBV5-4 and TRBJ1-1 provide the parts outside the CDR3, is ETGVTQSPTHLIKTRGQQVTLRCSSQSGHNTVSWYQQALGQGPQFIFQYYREEENGRGNFPPRFSGLQFPNYSSELNVNALELDDSALYLCASSFRGAEAFFGQGTRLTVV.

The chain joins TRBV6-5 to TRBJ2-4; TRBD1 matches at 7 bases. Germline V gene lookup returns CDR1 MNHEY and CDR2 SVGAGI. V trimming: 2 bases; J trimming: 6 bases; junction bases outside the gene matches: 4. The length of the CDR3 is 14 residues. The CDR3 sequence is CASSYRTGGNIQYF. CDR3 DNA: TGTGCCAGCAGTTACCGGACAGGCGGAAACATTCAGTACTTC.

This chain joins TRBV15 and TRBJ1-4; no clear D. The CDR3 has 15 amino acids. Germline V gene sequence: CDR1 LNHNV, CDR2 YYDKDF (reference sequence). V was trimmed by 0 bases and J by 1 base, leaving 6 bases between them. The CDR3 DNA follows: TGTGCCACCAGCAGAGAACGGGGAACTAATGAAAAACTGTTTTTT. This sequence encodes CATSRERGTNEKLFF.

This clone was seen a few times. V gene TRBV5-1 combines with J gene TRBJ1-4, with D perhaps TRBD1 (5 bases). CDR1 and CDR2 from the germline V gene are SGHRS and YFSETQ. The V end was cut by 0 bases, the J end by 7 bases, with 13 bases between. CDR3 length: 15 residues. The CDR3 sequence: CASSLAGGIIEKLFF. The CDR3 nucleotides are TGCGCCAGCAGCTTGGCGGGGGGGATTATTGAAAAACTGTTTTTT.